This T cell receptor beta chain was documented in a study of a mutant IDH1 vaccine in newly diagnosed glioma. Study overall: Sex distribution of treated patients was approximately 60% male and roughly 38% female; mean age was around 42 years. Previous treatment comprised radiotherapy, temozolomide, or both, mostly both.

CDR1 is SGDLS and CDR2 is YYNGEE in the germline V gene. The CDR3 is made up of 15 amino acids. The V and J ends lost 0 bases and 3 bases respectively, with 9 bases between them. The method was immunoSEQ multiplex PCR; TCRdb's version includes in-frame clones alone and lacks a portion of them. The top ten clones hold approximately 5% of a sample with around 130,000 clones, roughly 75% of them seen once. Worth noting for this clone: Antigen specificity is unknown.

Specified time point: week 11, during vaccination. The vaccine gave 300 ug of a 20-mer mutant IDH1 peptide subcutaneously per dose. The source of this sequence is a middle-aged man with glioma. The chain has TRBV9 and TRBJ1-4; D unclear. Specimen: PBMCs, collected from a glioma patient whose treatment included an IDH1 peptide vaccine. The CDR3 loop is CASSVDIRANEKLFF. For the CDR3, the DNA is TGTGCCAGCAGCGTAGACATACGAGCTAATGAAAAACTGTTTTTT.